The rows below give T cell receptor beta chains drawn from one sample of a study of blood T cell repertoires in COVID-19. The table came from immunoSEQ multiplex PCR; TCRdb's copy has only in-frame clones and leaves some out. Of 350,000 or so clones in the sample, about 90% were seen once. The sequenced material came from PBMCs or T cells enriched from blood (not recorded which). These receptors were collected from a woman aged 25 to 39 who had recovered from COVID-19. Both conserved end residues are part of each CDR3. The D gene is left open where the match is weak. The size entry is marked missing in some rows and otherwise reads once, few, many or a size class.

D gene: TRBD1
clone size: NA
J gene: TRBJ2-1
V gene: TRBV24-1
CDR3 protein: CATSGGQGNYNEQFF
CDR3 DNA: TGTGCCACCAGTGGGGGACAGGGGAACTACAATGAGCAGTTCTTC

D gene: NA
clone size: NA
J gene: TRBJ1-2
V gene: TRBV2
CDR3 protein: CASSEAQVNYGYTF
CDR3 DNA: TGTGCCAGCAGTGAAGCTCAGGTTAACTATGGCTACACCTTC

D gene: TRBD2
clone size: NA
J gene: TRBJ2-7
V gene: TRBV9
CDR3 protein: CASSVGLAGAYEQYF
CDR3 DNA: TGTGCCAGCAGCGTAGGGCTAGCGGGGGCTTACGAGCAGTACTTC

D gene: NA
clone size: NA
J gene: TRBJ1-1
V gene: TRBV12-3/TRBV12-4
CDR3 protein: CASSFRNTEAFF
CDR3 DNA: TGTGCCAGCAGTTTCAGGAACACTGAAGCTTTCTTT

D gene: TRBD2
clone size: NA
J gene: TRBJ2-1
V gene: TRBV5-1
CDR3 protein: CASSLASGGSYNEQFF
CDR3 DNA: TGCGCCAGCAGCTTGGCTAGCGGGGGCTCCTACAATGAGCAGTTCTTC

D gene: NA
clone size: NA
J gene: TRBJ2-1
V gene: TRBV10-3
CDR3 protein: CAISRGSSYNEQFF
CDR3 DNA: TGTGCCATCAGTAGAGGCAGCTCCTACAATGAGCAGTTCTTC

D gene: TRBD2
clone size: NA
J gene: TRBJ2-7
V gene: TRBV19
CDR3 protein: CASTRYTSGRPYEQYF
CDR3 DNA: TGTGCCAGTACCCGATATACTAGCGGGAGGCCCTACGAGCAGTACTTC

D gene: TRBD1
clone size: once
J gene: TRBJ1-4
V gene: TRBV10-3
CDR3 protein: CAISGGGSYEKLFF
CDR3 DNA: TGTGCCATCAGCGGAGGGGGCTCTTACGAAAAACTGTTTTTT

D gene: NA
clone size: NA
J gene: TRBJ2-5
V gene: TRBV7-9
CDR3 protein: CASSSWEPTETQYF
CDR3 DNA: TGTGCCAGCAGCTCCTGGGAGCCCACAGAGACCCAGTACTTC

D gene: TRBD1
clone size: NA
J gene: TRBJ1-5
V gene: TRBV5-1
CDR3 protein: CASSLDDRAVDQPQHF
CDR3 DNA: TGCGCCAGCAGCTTGGACGACAGGGCGGTCGATCAGCCCCAGCATTTT

D gene: TRBD1
clone size: NA
J gene: TRBJ1-4
V gene: TRBV30
CDR3 protein: CAWSAGTDEKLFF
CDR3 DNA: TGTGCCTGGAGTGCAGGGACAGATGAAAAACTGTTTTTT

D gene: NA
clone size: few
J gene: TRBJ1-5
V gene: TRBV6-5
CDR3 protein: CASRKNEGNQPQHF
CDR3 DNA: TGTGCCAGCAGAAAAAATGAGGGCAATCAGCCCCAGCATTTT

D gene: TRBD1
clone size: NA
J gene: TRBJ1-1
V gene: TRBV30
CDR3 protein: CAWAQGVNTEAFF
CDR3 DNA: TGTGCCTGGGCGCAGGGGGTTAACACTGAAGCTTTCTTT

D gene: NA
clone size: NA
J gene: TRBJ2-3
V gene: TRBV30
CDR3 protein: CAWSVNRGTDTQYF
CDR3 DNA: TGTGCCTGGAGTGTAAACAGGGGCACAGATACGCAGTATTTT

D gene: NA
clone size: once
J gene: TRBJ1-6
V gene: TRBV28
CDR3 protein: CASSTLSSQWANSPLHF
CDR3 DNA: TGTGCCAGCAGTACGCTCTCTTCTCAGTGGGCTAATTCACCCCTCCACTTT

D gene: NA
clone size: once
J gene: TRBJ2-5
V gene: TRBV18
CDR3 protein: CASSPGAETQYF
CDR3 DNA: TGTGCCAGCTCACCAGGGGCAGAGACCCAGTACTTC

D gene: NA
clone size: NA
J gene: TRBJ2-3
V gene: TRBV9
CDR3 protein: CASSVDGGGRVDTQYF
CDR3 DNA: TGTGCCAGCAGCGTAGATGGAGGGGGCAGGGTAGATACGCAGTATTTT

D gene: NA
clone size: NA
J gene: TRBJ1-4
V gene: TRBV6-5
CDR3 protein: CASSYSSRAREKLFF
CDR3 DNA: TGTGCCAGCAGTTACTCGTCCAGGGCGCGGGAAAAACTGTTTTTT

D gene: NA
clone size: NA
J gene: TRBJ2-3
V gene: TRBV7-6
CDR3 protein: CASSLRPGSTDTQYF
CDR3 DNA: TGTGCCAGCAGCTTAAGGCCAGGGAGCACAGATACGCAGTATTTT

D gene: NA
clone size: NA
J gene: TRBJ2-1
V gene: TRBV5-5
CDR3 protein: CASSPGAYNEQFF
CDR3 DNA: TGTGCCAGCAGCCCCGGAGCCTACAATGAGCAGTTCTTC

D gene: NA
clone size: NA
J gene: TRBJ2-5
V gene: TRBV6-5
CDR3 protein: CASRVSQETQYF
CDR3 DNA: TGTGCCAGCAGGGTGAGTCAAGAGACCCAGTACTTC

D gene: NA
clone size: NA
J gene: TRBJ1-1
V gene: TRBV7-8
CDR3 protein: CASKGQNTEAFF
CDR3 DNA: TGTGCCAGCAAGGGACAGAACACTGAAGCTTTCTTT

D gene: TRBD2
clone size: NA
J gene: TRBJ2-5
V gene: TRBV7-2
CDR3 protein: CASSLRTSGGAQETQYF
CDR3 DNA: TGTGCCAGCAGCTTGAGGACTAGCGGGGGGGCACAGGAGACCCAGTACTTC

D gene: NA
clone size: once
J gene: TRBJ1-1
V gene: TRBV19
CDR3 protein: CASSKPGQTNTEAFF
CDR3 DNA: TGTGCCAGTAGTAAGCCCGGACAGACGAACACTGAAGCTTTCTTT

D gene: NA
clone size: NA
J gene: TRBJ2-1
V gene: TRBV4-1
CDR3 protein: CASSHTNEQFF
CDR3 DNA: TGCGCCAGCAGCCATACAAATGAGCAGTTCTTC

D gene: TRBD1
clone size: NA
J gene: TRBJ1-1
V gene: TRBV5-1
CDR3 protein: CASRRTGSNTEAFF
CDR3 DNA: TGCGCCAGCAGAAGGACAGGGTCGAACACTGAAGCTTTCTTT

D gene: NA
clone size: NA
J gene: TRBJ1-6
V gene: TRBV27
CDR3 protein: CASSLLTGVDLHF
CDR3 DNA: TGTGCCAGCAGTTTATTAACGGGGGTAGACCTCCACTTT

D gene: NA
clone size: NA
J gene: TRBJ2-3
V gene: TRBV19
CDR3 protein: CASSIDGAEGADTQYF
CDR3 DNA: TGTGCCAGTAGTATAGATGGGGCAGAAGGTGCAGATACGCAGTATTTT

D gene: TRBD2
clone size: NA
J gene: TRBJ2-3
V gene: TRBV7-2
CDR3 protein: CASSLRAGVTDTQYF
CDR3 DNA: TGTGCCAGCAGCTTGAGAGCGGGGGTCACAGATACGCAGTATTTT

D gene: TRBD1
clone size: NA
J gene: TRBJ1-1
V gene: TRBV19
CDR3 protein: CASSLTGGGMNTEAFF
CDR3 DNA: TGTGCCAGTAGTCTGACAGGGGGAGGAATGAACACTGAAGCTTTCTTT

D gene: NA
clone size: NA
J gene: TRBJ1-2
V gene: TRBV30
CDR3 protein: CAWSVIEHYGYTF
CDR3 DNA: TGTGCCTGGAGTGTAATAGAGCACTATGGCTACACCTTC

D gene: TRBD1
clone size: NA
J gene: TRBJ1-1
V gene: TRBV10-3
CDR3 protein: CAIGGQGNMNTEAFF
CDR3 DNA: TGTGCCATCGGTGGACAGGGGAACATGAACACTGAAGCTTTCTTT

D gene: NA
clone size: NA
J gene: TRBJ2-4
V gene: TRBV29-1
CDR3 protein: CSARTVAKNIQYF
CDR3 DNA: TGCAGCGCACGGACTGTAGCCAAAAACATTCAGTACTTC

D gene: NA
clone size: NA
J gene: TRBJ2-7
V gene: TRBV11-2
CDR3 protein: CASTVRRQGGAYEQYF
CDR3 DNA: TGTGCCAGCACCGTACGTCGTCAGGGGGGAGCCTACGAGCAGTACTTC

D gene: NA
clone size: NA
J gene: TRBJ2-6
V gene: TRBV3-1/TRBV3-2
CDR3 protein: CASSATSTNVLTF
CDR3 DNA: TGTGCCAGCAGCGCTACTTCCACCAACGTCCTGACTTTC

D gene: NA
clone size: NA
J gene: TRBJ2-2
V gene: TRBV18
CDR3 protein: CASSPGATGELFF
CDR3 DNA: TGTGCCAGCTCACCTGGAGCCACCGGGGAGCTGTTTTTT

D gene: TRBD1
clone size: NA
J gene: TRBJ2-2
V gene: TRBV10-2
CDR3 protein: CASRQGAGGELFF
CDR3 DNA: TGCGCCAGCCGTCAGGGGGCGGGAGGGGAGCTGTTTTTT

D gene: TRBD2
clone size: NA
J gene: TRBJ2-1
V gene: TRBV29-1
CDR3 protein: CSGRTSFNEQFF
CDR3 DNA: TGCAGCGGGCGGACTAGCTTCAATGAGCAGTTCTTC

D gene: NA
clone size: NA
J gene: TRBJ2-7
V gene: TRBV7-2
CDR3 protein: CASSSRVSSYEQYF
CDR3 DNA: TGTGCCAGCAGCTCCAGGGTTTCCTCCTACGAGCAGTACTTC

D gene: NA
clone size: NA
J gene: TRBJ1-5
V gene: TRBV9
CDR3 protein: CASSVGGGNQPQHF
CDR3 DNA: TGTGCCAGCAGCGTAGGCGGTGGCAATCAGCCCCAGCATTTT

D gene: NA
clone size: NA
J gene: TRBJ1-2
V gene: TRBV30
CDR3 protein: CAWSVQTNYGYTF
CDR3 DNA: TGTGCCTGGAGTGTACAGACTAACTATGGCTACACCTTC

D gene: NA
clone size: NA
J gene: TRBJ1-1
V gene: TRBV18
CDR3 protein: CASSPSGGENTEAFF
CDR3 DNA: TGTGCCAGCTCACCATCGGGAGGGGAGAACACTGAAGCTTTCTTT

D gene: NA
clone size: NA
J gene: TRBJ1-1
V gene: TRBV5-1
CDR3 protein: CASSPEDSQLNTEAFF
CDR3 DNA: TGCGCCAGCAGCCCCGAGGACAGCCAACTGAACACTGAAGCTTTCTTT

D gene: NA
clone size: once
J gene: TRBJ1-3
V gene: TRBV18
CDR3 protein: CASSASRGISSGNTIYF
CDR3 DNA: TGTGCCAGCTCAGCGTCCAGGGGTATTAGCTCTGGAAACACCATATATTTT

D gene: NA
clone size: NA
J gene: TRBJ1-5
V gene: TRBV6-4
CDR3 protein: CASSETSNQPQHF
CDR3 DNA: TGTGCCAGCAGTGAAACTTCCAATCAGCCCCAGCATTTT

D gene: NA
clone size: NA
J gene: TRBJ1-3
V gene: TRBV3-1/TRBV3-2
CDR3 protein: CASSHPPGTGNTIYF
CDR3 DNA: TGTGCCAGCAGCCACCCACCGGGTACTGGAAACACCATATATTTT

D gene: TRBD2
clone size: NA
J gene: TRBJ2-5
V gene: TRBV5-4
CDR3 protein: CASSRLAGGLGDPETQYF
CDR3 DNA: TGTGCCAGCAGCCGACTAGCGGGGGGGCTCGGTGACCCAGAGACCCAGTACTTC

D gene: TRBD1
clone size: NA
J gene: TRBJ1-4
V gene: TRBV2
CDR3 protein: CASTGQGREKLFF
CDR3 DNA: TGTGCCAGCACCGGACAGGGAAGAGAAAAACTGTTTTTT

D gene: NA
clone size: NA
J gene: TRBJ2-2
V gene: TRBV7-2
CDR3 protein: CASSLSGGVGTGELFF
CDR3 DNA: TGTGCCAGCAGCTTATCAGGAGGGGTCGGCACCGGGGAGCTGTTTTTT

D gene: NA
clone size: NA
J gene: TRBJ1-1
V gene: TRBV2
CDR3 protein: CASSRDSPGTEAFF
CDR3 DNA: TGTGCCAGCAGCAGGGATTCCCCGGGCACTGAAGCTTTCTTT